These T cell receptor beta chains were read from a single sample in a study of metastatic and nonmetastatic thyroid tumors. TCRdb reassembled clones from the PCR reads with MiXCR. The data show around 23,000 clones, about 30% seen once. Sequencing was carried out using tumor tissue. The receptors stem from a female donor with papillary thyroid cancer or a benign thyroid nodule (not recorded which). Some clones in this sample may be carry-over from other donors' samples. Each CDR3 is given with its conserved first and last residue. Each record gives: J gene, clone size, D gene, V gene, CDR3 protein, CDR3 DNA. The D gene is left open where the match is weak. Rows give clone size only sometimes, using once, few, many, or a class for an expanded clone.

J gene: TRBJ2-7; clone size: -; D gene: -; V gene: TRBV12-3/TRBV12-4; CDR3 protein: CASSLGQFYEQYF; CDR3 DNA: TGTGCCAGCAGTTTAGGGCAGTTCTACGAGCAGTACTTC
J gene: TRBJ1-6; clone size: few; D gene: TRBD1; V gene: TRBV19; CDR3 protein: CASKGDSESPLHF; CDR3 DNA: TGTGCCAGTAAGGGGGACAGCGAGTCACCCCTCCACTTT
J gene: TRBJ1-2; clone size: many; D gene: -; V gene: TRBV18; CDR3 protein: CASSPSEGYTF; CDR3 DNA: TGTGCCAGCTCACCCTCGGAGGGCTACACCTTC
J gene: TRBJ1-5; clone size: many; D gene: TRBD1; V gene: TRBV5-6; CDR3 protein: CASSLSSGGGQPQHF; CDR3 DNA: TGTGCCAGCAGCTTGAGTTCAGGGGGCGGGCAGCCCCAGCATTTT
J gene: TRBJ2-2; clone size: many; D gene: -; V gene: TRBV12-3/TRBV12-4; CDR3 protein: CANSLEGSGLPGLFF; CDR3 DNA: TGTGCCAACAGTTTAGAAGGGTCCGGCCTACCTGGGCTGTTTTTT
J gene: TRBJ2-7; clone size: medium-sized; D gene: -; V gene: TRBV18; CDR3 protein: CASSPSADSREQYF; CDR3 DNA: TGTGCCAGCTCACCATCGGCAGACTCTAGGGAGCAGTACTTC
J gene: TRBJ2-7; clone size: -; D gene: TRBD2; V gene: TRBV27; CDR3 protein: CASRTSEAGVYEQYF; CDR3 DNA: TGTGCCAGCAGGACCTCTGAGGCGGGAGTCTACGAGCAGTACTTC
J gene: TRBJ2-1; clone size: many; D gene: TRBD2; V gene: TRBV5-1; CDR3 protein: CASSLEAGLGAYNEQFF; CDR3 DNA: TGCGCCAGCAGCTTGGAGGCCGGACTAGGAGCATACAATGAGCAGTTCTTC
J gene: TRBJ2-7; clone size: many; D gene: -; V gene: TRBV28; CDR3 protein: CASSQRGYEQYF; CDR3 DNA: TGTGCCAGCAGTCAACGAGGATACGAGCAGTACTTC
J gene: TRBJ2-7; clone size: -; D gene: TRBD1; V gene: TRBV11-2; CDR3 protein: CASRPGTGGIEQYF; CDR3 DNA: TGTGCCAGCAGGCCCGGGACAGGGGGAATCGAGCAGTACTTC
J gene: TRBJ1-4; clone size: few; D gene: -; V gene: TRBV2; CDR3 protein: CASKRRQGLYEKLFF; CDR3 DNA: TGTGCCAGCAAGAGGCGTCAGGGGCTCTATGAAAAACTGTTTTTT
J gene: TRBJ2-7; clone size: many; D gene: -; V gene: TRBV20-1; CDR3 protein: CSARDRVKADYEQYF; CDR3 DNA: TGCAGTGCTAGAGATAGGGTCAAAGCGGACTACGAGCAGTACTTC
J gene: TRBJ2-2; clone size: few; D gene: TRBD2; V gene: TRBV6-1; CDR3 protein: CASILGLAGENGELFF; CDR3 DNA: TGTGCCAGCATCCTAGGACTAGCGGGAGAGAACGGGGAGCTGTTTTTT
J gene: TRBJ1-1; clone size: medium-sized; D gene: -; V gene: TRBV6-1; CDR3 protein: CASSERVLRAFF; CDR3 DNA: TGTGCCAGCAGTGAAAGAGTTTTACGAGCTTTCTTT
J gene: TRBJ2-3; clone size: many; D gene: -; V gene: TRBV24-1; CDR3 protein: CATKDTAPTDTQYF; CDR3 DNA: TGTGCCACCAAAGACACCGCCCCAACAGATACGCAGTATTTT